This T cell receptor (beta chain) stems from a study of shared clonotypes between healthy human individuals. Deep-level assay runs were performed. Several immunoSEQ plates received, in even portions, the genomic DNA of each subset. Generated by immunoSEQ multiplex PCR, the TCRdb table keeps only in-frame clones and is missing some. The sample has 2,500,000 or so clones, around nine tenths seen once. The study's findings and limits: Estimated clonotype richness was generally higher in naive than memory subsets.

In this sample, this clone turned up once. Antigen unknown. CDR3 size: 12 residues. Germline V gene lookup returns CDR1 MGHDK and CDR2 SYGVNS. Trimming took off 1 base at V and 9 bases at J, with 7 bases between the two ends. Negatively enriched CD4+ T cells were divided by CD45RA into naive and memory. V and J are TRBV25-1 and TRBJ2-1, with unresolved D. The TCR comes from a man younger than 30 in good health. Material for sequencing was naive CD4+ T cells sorted from blood. Noted subset: CD45RA+ positively selected. The DNA of the CDR3 is TGTGCCAGCAGTGAATCGAGGACTGAGCAGTTCTTC. Its protein is CASSESRTEQFF.